The entry below gives a single T cell receptor beta chain sequence along with its context. Its antigen is still unknown. V gave up 1 base and J gave up 1 base; unmatched junction bases: 3. The germline CDR1 and CDR2 sequences are MNHNS and SASEGT. This CDR3 spans 15 amino acids. The data stem from a study of T cell repertoires in cytomegalovirus infection. Study-level background: Well-studied HLA-B-restricted epitopes and recently identified HLA-C-restricted epitopes of CMV were both used in the study. Through public TCR beta signatures, both CMV infection and matching HLA type were indicated. Study results and limitations: Identification of carriers of CMV plus the relevant HLA was achieved through cumulative public TCR beta family frequency. In two of eight donors, the top clonotype was HLA-C-restricted CMV-specific.

MiXCR, applied by TCRdb to the reads, yields one record per CDR3 protein. Of fewer than 1,000,000 distinct CDR3 sequences in the sample, around 29% were seen once. V gene TRBV6-1 combines with J gene TRBJ1-1, with 7 nucleotides matching TRBD1. The sample was cultured CD8+ T cells from PBMCs, taken from culture after CMV antigen stimulation. The TCR was taken from a human donor in good health (CMV status not recorded). Some clones in this sample may be carry-over from other donors' samples. This CDR3 reads CASSEGQGRNTEAFF. The CDR3, as DNA: TGTGCCAGCAGTGAAGGACAGGGCAGGAACACTGAAGCTTTCTTT.